The following is a TCR beta chain sequence with its context. The antigen this receptor binds is unknown. Base qualities are not recorded, but no much larger clone differs from it by a single base. From V the trimming removes 5 bases and from J it removes 4 bases, while the gene matches leave 10 bases of the junction unaccounted for. The CDR1 and CDR2 encoded by the germline V gene are SGHRS and YFSETQ. The CDR3 covers 15 residues, taking in both the cysteine and the phenylalanine. The sequence is cut down to CDR3 DNA, 45 bases in frame from base 1. This specimen comes from a study of T cell responses to AZD1222 COVID-19 vaccine (dated by TCRdb to 2020 to 2023). About the full investigation: AZD1222 recipients given second doses at about 4 weeks or at about 12 weeks were pooled, since spike-specific TCR depth and breadth were not found to differ between the two schedules. A total of just over 230 trial participants underwent TCR sequencing, of whom under 220 had received two doses of AZD1222 and around 25 had received two doses of the MenACWY control vaccine. Trial participants were enrolled into age subgroups of 18-55, 56-69 and 70-plus years, which contained approximately 150, 30 and 60 TCR-sequenced participants, respectively. Paper-wide results and their limitations: After two AZD1222 doses, both the breadth and the depth of spike-specific TCRs were significantly higher than at day 0 and than in MenACWY recipients. Conclusions about previously exposed vaccinees are limited because only six or seven AZD1222 recipients were SARS-CoV-2 seropositive at baseline. CD4 TCRs associated with the vaccine covered the entire spike protein, and the dominant responses were in regions 160-218 and 743-854. In the small 56-69-year group, the increase in depth fell short of significance, most likely because of low power. Epitopes outside the regions mutated in the B.1.351 and B.1.1.7 variants were reportedly recognized by nearly half of the unique spike-specific TCRs. Because no samples from the day 14 peak response were available, repertoires could be characterized only after the peak T cell response. Most participants were white British and females outnumbered males, and the authors suggested that clonal diversity may have been underestimated.

The CDR3 regions of human TCRbeta chains were analyzed by immunosequencing. The authors' analysis ran thus. TCRs in the repertoires were matched against a reference library of SARS-CoV-2-specific TCRs that had been generated with the MIRA antigen-specificity platform. Breadth meant the fraction of unique TCRs that were SARS-CoV-2-associated, whereas depth meant the fraction of total T cells that were SARS-CoV-2-associated. Using the MIRA data, each spike-specific TCR was assigned both to the spike region to which the TCR was reactive and to a CD4 or CD8 class. Log10-transformed breadth and depth values were compared by one-way ANOVA with Sidak's multiple comparisons tests. TCRdb obtained this table from immuneACCESS and retained in-frame rearrangements with V and J assigned. These tables miss some clones; where compared with another copy, unresolved V genes account for less than half of the shortfall, and the remainder is unexplained. For V, J and clone size, that table is used; D and trimming come from the DNA. In this sample the table shows about 95,000 clones, approximately 91% of which occur a single time. The ten largest account for about 3.9% of the sample.

The meaning of the sample's time point label: baseline before first vaccination. Samples from vaccinated people were obtained from the UK trials COV001 and COV002, which included a single-blind randomized controlled phase 2/3 trial of AZD1222 (ChAdOx1 nCoV-19) in healthy adults. For TCRbeta chain sequencing, PBMC samples from trial participants were taken at day 0 and at day 28 after the second dose. This clonotype was sampled from an adult in good health. This specimen consisted of peripheral blood, obtained on day 0 of AZD1222 vaccination. The chain couples TRBV5-1 to TRBJ2-3, with 7 bases aligning to TRBD2. The CDR3: CASRAASGVADTQYF. At the DNA level, the sequence is TGCGCCAGCAGGGCGGCCAGCGGGGTCGCAGATACGCAGTATTTT. With all but the CDR3 taken from the reference TRBV5-1 and TRBJ2-3 genes, the full variable domain is: KAGVTQTPRYLIKTRGQQVTLSCSPISGHRSVSWYQQTPGQGLQFLFEYFSETQRNKGNFPGRFSGRQFSNSRSEMNVSTLELGDSALYLCASRAASGVADTQYFGPGTRLTVL.